The 2 T cell receptor beta chains presented below share a single source sample, sequenced in a study of shared clonotypes between healthy human individuals. The assay was immunoSEQ multiplex PCR, and TCRdb's table has in-frame clones only and misses some. This sample has more than 400,000 clones, with approximately 82% found just once. Specimen: PBMCs. Every receptor here comes from a woman between 40 and 50 years old in good health. Some clones in this sample may be carry-over from other donors' samples.

This chain joins TRBV18 and TRBJ2-4, with no clear D. This CDR3 comprises 16 residues. CDR1 KGHSH and CDR2 LQKENI come from the germline V gene. Trimming took 3 bases from V and 3 from J, leaving 15 bases between them. CDR3 region: CASSPDPEFGKNIQYF. Here the CDR3 DNA reads TGTGCCAGCTCACCGGACCCAGAGTTCGGCAAAAACATTCAGTACTTC.

The chain combines TRBV4-3 with TRBJ2-6; D gene unclear. Germline CDR1 reads LGHNA; CDR2 reads YSLEER. The V end was cut by 4 bases, the J end by 2 bases, with 15 bases between. The CDR3 sequence is 17 residues long. CDR3 nucleotides: TGCGCCAGCAGCCGTCGGATAAAGGGTACTGGGGCCAACGTCCTGACTTTC. Its translation is CASSRRIKGTGANVLTF.